Below, 21 T cell receptor beta chains from the same sample are listed, as sequenced in a study of shared clonotypes between healthy human individuals. TCRdb's copy holds only in-frame clones and misses some; the assay was immunoSEQ multiplex PCR. The repertoire holds approximately 1.5 million clones, with roughly 98.5% as singletons. Sequencing input: naive CD4+ T cells sorted from blood. Described subset: CD45RA+ positively selected. The receptors stem from a man aged 25 to 40 in good health.

This clone was recorded once. The gene calls are TRBV2 and TRBJ1-2; 7 bases match TRBD1. Germline V gives CDR1 SNHLY, CDR2 FYNNEI. Trimming took 6 bases from V and 5 from J; bases not matched to a gene: 9. The CDR3 extends over 14 amino acids. CDR3 amino acids: CASRPGTEVYGYTF. CDR3 in DNA: TGTGCCAGCAGACCCGGGACAGAGGTGTATGGCTACACCTTC.

J is TRBJ2-3 and V is TRBV27; D call uncertain. This CDR3 has 13 residues. In germline, CDR1 is MNHEY, CDR2 SMNVEV (reference sequence). V gave up 6 bases and J gave up 1 base, with 8 bases separating them. The CDR3 protein is CASRVWGTDTQYF. CDR3 DNA sequence: TGTGCCAGCAGAGTTTGGGGCACAGATACGCAGTATTTT.

The CDR3 nucleotides read TGTGCCAGCAGCCCAAGGGGCGGTCCGAACACCGGGGAGCTGTTTTTT. This sequence encodes CASSPRGGPNTGELFF. The chain recombines TRBV7-8 with TRBJ2-2; perhaps TRBD1 as D (5 bases). CDR1 and CDR2 (germline): SGHVS, FQNEAQ. Deletions cut 5 bases from V and 0 bases from J, with 13 bases between. The CDR3 has 16 amino acids. Looking up the rest from reference TRBV7-8 and TRBJ2-2 gives the full variable domain: GAGVSQSPRYKVAKRGQDVALRCDPISGHVSLFWYQQALGQGPEFLTYFQNEAQLDKSGLPSDRFFAERPEGSVSTLKIQRTQQEDSAVYLCASSPRGGPNTGELFFGEGSRLTVL.

This chain links TRBV29-1 with TRBJ2-3; D is uncertain. V was cut by 7 bases and J by 11 bases, with 13 bases left in between. The length of the CDR3 is 10 residues. CDR1 is SQVTM and CDR2 is ANQGSEA in the germline V gene. The CDR3 loop is CSAVGPKQYF. In DNA form, the CDR3 reads TGCAGCGCGGTTGGGCCCAAGCAGTATTTT.

V usage is TRBV5-1 and J usage is TRBJ1-2, with D perhaps TRBD1 (6 bases). Germline CDR1 reads SGHRS; CDR2 reads YFSETQ. CDR3 length equals 15 residues. Trimming pared 2 bases from V and 4 bases from J, leaving 15 bases between. CDR3 sequence reads: CASSLTRDTRYGYTF. CDR3 DNA: TGCGCCAGCAGCTTAACCAGGGACACACGCTATGGCTACACCTTC.

The V gene is TRBV27, the J gene TRBJ2-7; tentatively, D is TRBD1 (5 bases). Deletions cut 2 bases from V and 6 bases from J, with 14 bases between. The CDR3 spans 14 residues. Germline V gene data show CDR1 as MNHEY and CDR2 as SMNVEV (reference sequence). In DNA form, the CDR3 reads TGTGCCAGCAGTTTACAGGGCTCTCCGTCCGAGCAGTACTTC. The encoded protein is CASSLQGSPSEQYF.

The V gene is TRBV28, the J gene TRBJ2-2, with 8 bases fitting TRBD1. Germline lookup yields CDR1 MDHEN and CDR2 SYDVKM. CDR3 length: 15 amino acids. With 4 bases clipped from V and 7 bases from J, the junction kept 8 bases outside the gene matches. This CDR3 reads CASSSQGAGNGELFF. For the CDR3, the DNA is TGTGCCAGCAGTTCCCAGGGGGCCGGAAACGGGGAGCTGTTTTTT.

The gene calls are TRBV28 and TRBJ1-1; D gene unclear. Per the germline V gene, CDR1 is MDHEN and CDR2 is SYDVKM. The V gene lost 6 bases and the J gene lost 12 bases, with 17 bases spanning the gap. The CDR3 totals 12 residues. The CDR3 protein is CASSRPEFGTFF. The DNA for the CDR3 is TGTGCCAGCAGCCGACCAGAGTTCGGTACTTTCTTT.

J is TRBJ2-1 and V is TRBV9; D possibly corresponds to TRBD1 (6 bases). This CDR3 spans 17 amino acids. Per germline, CDR1 SGDLS and CDR2 YYNGEE. V was cut by 0 bases and J by 4 bases, with 17 bases left in between. The CDR3, as DNA: TGTGCCAGCAGCGTAGTCCCCGGGACATGGGAATACAATGAGCAGTTCTTC. Its translation: CASSVVPGTWEYNEQFF. Variable domain in full (rest from reference TRBV9 and TRBJ2-1): DSGVTQTPKHLITATGQRVTLRCSPRSGDLSVYWYQQSLDQGLQFLIQYYNGEERAKGNILERFSAQQFPDLHSELNLSSLELGDSALYFCASSVVPGTWEYNEQFFGPGTRLTVL.

J is TRBJ2-6 and V is TRBV7-9; TRBD1 matches at 9 bases. This CDR3 spans 18 amino acids. Germline CDR1 reads SEHNR; CDR2 reads FQNEAQ (reference sequence). J gave up 0 bases and V 5 bases, and 8 bases lay outside the gene matches. CDR3 loop: CASSLWDRAYSGANVLTF. As DNA, the CDR3 is TGTGCCAGCAGCCTGTGGGACAGGGCCTACTCTGGGGCCAACGTCCTGACTTTC.

The chain uses TRBV5-4 and TRBJ2-5, with D perhaps TRBD2 (6 bases). The CDR3 runs to 13 residues. The V end lost 1 base, the J end lost 4 bases, and 8 bases lay between the germline ends. CDR1 SGHNT and CDR2 YYREEE come from the germline V gene (reference sequence). For the CDR3, the DNA is TGTGCCAGCAGCTTGTCCGGGAGAGAGACCCAGTACTTC. Protein: CASSLSGRETQYF.

The chain uses TRBV7-9 and TRBJ2-7; D is unresolved. Germline V lookup: CDR1 SEHNR, CDR2 FQNEAQ (reference sequence). V lost 1 base to trimming and J lost 3 bases, with 10 bases between them. This CDR3 contains 14 residues. As DNA, the CDR3 is TGTGCCAGCAGCTTAGTCCCCGTGGACTACGAGCAGTACTTC. Amino acid sequence: CASSLVPVDYEQYF.

V and J are TRBV7-2 and TRBJ2-1; 9 bases map to TRBD2. V gave up 2 bases and J gave up 0 bases; unmatched junction bases: 5. The CDR3 contains 17 residues. The germline CDR1 and CDR2 sequences are SGHTA and FQGNSA. This CDR3 reads CASSLFTSGRSYNEQFF. The DNA of the CDR3 is TGTGCCAGCAGCTTATTTACTAGCGGGCGCTCCTACAATGAGCAGTTCTTC. Full variable domain (outside the CDR3, taken from reference TRBV7-2 and TRBJ2-1): GAGVSQSPSNKVTEKGKDVELRCDPISGHTALYWYRQSLGQGLEFLIYFQGNSAPDKSGLPSDRFSAERTGGSVSTLTIQRTQQEDSAVYLCASSLFTSGRSYNEQFFGPGTRLTVL.

CDR3 sequence: CARGQMNTEAFF. The CDR3 coding sequence is TGCGCCAGGGGACAGATGAACACTGAAGCTTTCTTT. The chain couples TRBV10-1 to TRBJ1-1; 7 nucleotides line up with TRBD1. This CDR3 spans 12 amino acids. J lost 0 bases, V lost 9 bases, and 1 base had no gene match. The V gene's germline CDR1 is WNHNN and CDR2 SYGVQD (reference sequence).

This chain uses TRBV29-1 with TRBJ2-7; 9 bases are a match to TRBD1. The germline V gene has CDR1 SQVTM and CDR2 ANQGSEA. This CDR3 has 12 residues. The J segment lost 6 bases and the V segment lost 4 bases, leaving 4 bases of the junction unmatched. CDR3 sequence (DNA): TGCAGCGTTGGGGACAGGGTGGGCGAGCAGTACTTC. Its translation: CSVGDRVGEQYF.

This chain uses TRBV6-1 with TRBJ1-1; tentative D call: TRBD1 (5 bases). Trimming removed 4 bases from V and 4 bases from J, with 13 bases in between. The CDR3 sequence is 14 residues long. Per germline, CDR1 MNHNS and CDR2 SASEGT. The chain's CDR3 is CASSVKKGFTEAFF. CDR3 DNA: TGTGCCAGCAGTGTGAAAAAGGGGTTCACTGAAGCTTTCTTT.

On this clone itself: Different DNA sequences within this sample yield the same CDR3. The genes are TRBV5-4 and TRBJ1-5, with TRBD1 as a possible D gene (6 bases). This CDR3 region has 14 residues. V gave up 0 bases and J gave up 2 bases, with 6 bases separating them. Germline V gene lookup returns CDR1 SGHNT and CDR2 YYREEE (reference sequence). The CDR3 spells CASSLGTGNQPQHF. The CDR3 region has the DNA TGTGCCAGCAGCTTGGGGACAGGCAATCAGCCCCAGCATTTT.

The chain employs TRBV5-1 and TRBJ2-7; tentatively, D is TRBD2 (6 bases). Germline V gene data show CDR1 as SGHRS and CDR2 as YFSETQ. V was pared by 4 bases and J by 2 bases, with 16 bases between. CDR3 length equals 15 residues. The CDR3 is CASSLRSGSTYEQYF. The CDR3 DNA reads as TGCGCCAGCAGCCTACGAAGCGGGTCAACCTACGAGCAGTACTTC.

The chain couples TRBV11-2 to TRBJ2-1, with TRBD2 identical over 10 bases. V lost 7 bases, J lost 4 bases, and 13 bases stayed unmatched. CDR1 is SGHAT, CDR2 FQNNGV, per germline. The CDR3 sequence is 17 residues long. CDR3: CASTFGSVAGGYNEQFF. For the CDR3, the DNA is TGTGCCAGCACCTTCGGATCCGTAGCGGGAGGTTACAATGAGCAGTTCTTC.

The rearrangement uses TRBV4-3 and TRBJ1-4; D perhaps matches TRBD1 (6 bases). The germline V and J ends were trimmed by 4 bases and 3 bases, with 15 bases remaining between them. Germline V gives CDR1 LGHNA, CDR2 YSLEER. The CDR3 consists of 16 residues. CDR3 nucleotide sequence: TGCGCCAGCAGCCTAAAGGGGGAGGGCGCTAATGAAAAACTGTTTTTT. Encoded protein: CASSLKGEGANEKLFF.

CDR3 in DNA: TGTGCCAGCAGCTTAGAGGCCCAGCTGGGCAATCAGCCCCAGCATTTT. It yields the protein CASSLEAQLGNQPQHF. The chain joins TRBV11-2 to TRBJ1-5, with no clear D. Per germline, CDR1 SGHAT and CDR2 FQNNGV. Trimming removed 0 bases from V and 2 bases from J, with 11 bases in between. The CDR3 has 16 amino acids.